Shown below are 6 T cell receptor beta chains from a single sample sequenced in a study of T cell changes during pregnancy in multiple sclerosis (dated by TCRdb to about 2019). Library method: the immunoSEQ multiplex PCR assay. Not all clones reach the TCRdb copy of this immuneACCESS table, which keeps in-frame sequences only. Checked studies attribute under half of the gap to unresolved V genes and leave the rest unexplained. In all, the sample holds roughly 48,000 clones, and 88% of those were seen once. The top ten clonotypes cover 0.95% to 1.5% of the sample. Sequencing was performed on CD4+ T cells from peripheral blood mononuclear cells, taken in the second trimester of pregnancy. The receptors stem from a female donor with multiple sclerosis, enrolled in a pregnancy study.

In this sample, this clone turned up once. The chain has TRBV7-9 and TRBJ1-3, with D unresolved. This CDR3 has 15 residues. The germline V gene encodes CDR1 SEHNR and CDR2 FQNEAQ (reference sequence). V dropped 2 bases and J dropped 0 bases, with 8 bases sitting between them. CDR3 DNA sequence: TGTGCCAGCAGCTTACCTACTTTCTCTGGAAACACCATATATTTT. Translating gives CASSLPTFSGNTIYF. Drawing the rest from reference TRBV7-9 and TRBJ1-3, the complete variable domain is DTGVSQNPRHKITKRGQNVTFRCDPISEHNRLYWYRQTLGQGPEFLTYFQNEAQLEKSRLLSDRFSAERPKGSFSTLEIQRTEQGDSAMYLCASSLPTFSGNTIYFGEGSWLTVV.

This clone came up once. The gene calls are TRBV7-2 and TRBJ2-3; 7 bases are shared with TRBD1. This CDR3 comprises 13 residues. Germline loops: CDR1 SGHTA, CDR2 FQGNSA. The trim removed 6 bases at V and 5 bases at J, leaving 5 bases unmatched. The CDR3 DNA sequence: TGTGCCAGCAGGGGAACAGGGGTAGATACGCAGTATTTT. Translated, it gives CASRGTGVDTQYF.

CDR3 DNA: TGTGCCAGCAGCGTAGCTAGACGCAGGGATTTCTACAATGAGCAGTTCTTC. It codes for CASSVARRRDFYNEQFF. The chain recombines TRBV9 with TRBJ2-1; maybe TRBD1 (5 bases). The CDR3 is 17 amino acids. The V end was cut by 0 bases, the J end by 3 bases, with 16 bases between. Germline CDR1 SGDLS, CDR2 YYNGEE.

The V gene is TRBV19, the J gene TRBJ1-4; 7 bases match TRBD1. The CDR3 has 15 residues. J gave up 0 bases and V 6 bases, and 4 bases lay outside the gene matches. Germline CDR1 reads LNHDA; CDR2 reads SQIVND (reference sequence). CDR3 protein: CASSITGATNEKLFF. CDR3 nucleotides: TGTGCCAGTAGCATTACAGGGGCAACTAATGAAAAACTGTTTTTT.

This chain links TRBV19 with TRBJ1-2; tentatively, D is TRBD1 (5 bases). This CDR3 region has 17 residues. Germline V gene sequence: CDR1 LNHDA, CDR2 SQIVND (reference sequence). V lost 2 bases and J lost 4, with 20 bases in between. The DNA of the CDR3 is TGTGCCAGTAGTATAATTTCGGAAGGGGAAGGATTCTATGGCTACACCTTC. Translated: CASSIISEGEGFYGYTF.

This sequence joins TRBV5-1 and TRBJ2-2, with TRBD2 identical over 11 bases. J gave up 5 bases and V 1 base, and 13 bases lay outside the gene matches. There are 19 residues in the CDR3. Germline CDR1 is SGHRS and CDR2 is YFSETQ. CDR3 nucleotide sequence: TGCGCCAGCAGCTTGATGAGTAGCGGGAGGGCCGAACGGACCGGGGAGCTGTTTTTT. Translation gives CASSLMSSGRAERTGELFF.